Here is one T cell receptor (beta chain) with its context. Antigen unknown. Sequencing used immunoSEQ multiplex PCR; TCRdb keeps in-frame clones, though not all of them. The table lists tens of thousands of clones, approximately 48% of them singletons. The CDR3 sequence is 14 residues long. Germline CDR1 KGHSH, CDR2 LQKENI. The ends were cut back, 6 bases at V and 3 bases at J, with 12 bases in the middle. The data were taken from a study of cytotoxic CD8 clonotypes in ibrutinib-treated CLL. About the research overall: Overall, approximately 25 responses were partial and 2 complete; following median 68 months, 14 patients stayed remitted and roughly twelve progressed.

Overall study findings and caveats: Clonality increased at ibrutinib response and stayed stable in sustained remission. At progression, however, it fell back toward baseline.

The chain joins TRBV18 to TRBJ1-5; no firm D call. This sequence was found in a human donor with chronic lymphocytic leukemia. Sequences were derived from PBMCs, sampled before ibrutinib treatment. CDR3 nucleotide sequence: TGTGCCAGCTCGACTCAGGACGTCAATCAGCCCCAGCATTTT. Protein product: CASSTQDVNQPQHF.